The rows below give T cell receptor beta chains drawn from one sample of a study of post-analysis software for immune sequencing data. TCRdb reprocessed the PCR reads via MiXCR and lists one record per CDR3 protein. The sample includes hundreds of thousands of distinct CDR3 sequences, roughly 27% of them seen just once. Sequenced: blood. Source of these receptors: a girl between 10 and 17 years old with multiple sclerosis. Both conserved end residues are part of each CDR3. A D gene is named only where the DNA matches it firmly. Only part of the rows carry a size: once, few, many, or a class if the clone is expanded.

j_gene: TRBJ1-5; abundance: .; v_gene: TRBV5-1; d_gene: .; CDR3nt: TGCGCCAGCAGCTTGGAGGGCCAAGGGGGTCAGCCCCAGCATTTT; CDR3aa: CASSLEGQGGQPQHF
j_gene: TRBJ2-6; abundance: .; v_gene: TRBV15; d_gene: .; CDR3nt: TGTGCCACCAGCAGAGAAGGGACTGGGGCCAACGTCCTGACTTTC; CDR3aa: CATSREGTGANVLTF
j_gene: TRBJ2-1; abundance: .; v_gene: TRBV7-9; d_gene: TRBD1; CDR3nt: TGTGCCAGCAGCTTAGCGGGACAGTACTACAATGAGCAGTTCTTC; CDR3aa: CASSLAGQYYNEQFF
j_gene: TRBJ1-2; abundance: .; v_gene: TRBV10-3; d_gene: .; CDR3nt: TGTGCCATCAGTGCACGGGGTGATGGCTACACCTTC; CDR3aa: CAISARGDGYTF
j_gene: TRBJ2-5; abundance: few; v_gene: TRBV6-1; d_gene: TRBD2; CDR3nt: TGTGCCAGCAGTGCTAGCGGGAGGCTGGAGACCCAGTACTTC; CDR3aa: CASSASGRLETQYF
j_gene: TRBJ2-2; abundance: few; v_gene: TRBV29-1; d_gene: TRBD2; CDR3nt: TGCAGCGGTACACATTCTAGCGGGAACACCGGGGAGCTGTTTTTT; CDR3aa: CSGTHSSGNTGELFF
j_gene: TRBJ2-5; abundance: few; v_gene: TRBV6-1; d_gene: .; CDR3nt: TGTGCCAGCAGGAGTTGGGAGACCCAGTACTTC; CDR3aa: CASRSWETQYF
j_gene: TRBJ1-1; abundance: .; v_gene: TRBV6-5; d_gene: TRBD1; CDR3nt: TGTGCCAGCAGTTCCCCGACTGTCATGACAGGGCAACTTGAAGCTTTCTTT; CDR3aa: CASSSPTVMTGQLEAFF
j_gene: TRBJ2-3; abundance: .; v_gene: TRBV20-1; d_gene: .; CDR3nt: TGCAGTGCTAATAGCGAAGGGGGACTCCGCGATACGCAGTATTTT; CDR3aa: CSANSEGGLRDTQYF
j_gene: TRBJ2-1; abundance: .; v_gene: TRBV11-2; d_gene: TRBD1; CDR3nt: TGTGCCAGCAGCCGACGGACAGGGAGCCGCAATGAGCAGTTCTTC; CDR3aa: CASSRRTGSRNEQFF
j_gene: TRBJ2-1; abundance: .; v_gene: TRBV24-1; d_gene: TRBD2; CDR3nt: TGTGCCACCAGCCGGGCGGGAGTGGACAATGAGCAGTTCTTC; CDR3aa: CATSRAGVDNEQFF
j_gene: TRBJ2-5; abundance: once; v_gene: TRBV29-1; d_gene: .; CDR3nt: TGCAGCGTTGACCAGGGGGAGACCCAGTACTTC; CDR3aa: CSVDQGETQYF
j_gene: TRBJ2-1; abundance: .; v_gene: TRBV20-1; d_gene: TRBD2; CDR3nt: TGCAGTGCTCCGACTAGCGGGGCGTCCAATGAGCAGTTCTTC; CDR3aa: CSAPTSGASNEQFF
j_gene: TRBJ1-4; abundance: few; v_gene: TRBV29-1; d_gene: .; CDR3nt: TGCAGCGCCTCAGGGCCGACTAATGAAAAACTGTTTTTT; CDR3aa: CSASGPTNEKLFF
j_gene: TRBJ2-1; abundance: .; v_gene: TRBV9; d_gene: TRBD2; CDR3nt: TGTGCCAGCAGCGTAGGCGAGGGCGGGGGTCTTTACAATGAGCAGTTCTTC; CDR3aa: CASSVGEGGGLYNEQFF
j_gene: TRBJ2-7; abundance: .; v_gene: TRBV6-1; d_gene: .; CDR3nt: TGTGCCAGCAGAGGGGGGCAACAGGGGATAAGGTACTACGAGCAGTACTTC; CDR3aa: CASRGGQQGIRYYEQYF
j_gene: TRBJ1-2; abundance: .; v_gene: TRBV6-2/TRBV6-3; d_gene: .; CDR3nt: TGTGCCAGCAGTTACGTAGCGCACCGTGGCTACACCTTC; CDR3aa: CASSYVAHRGYTF
j_gene: TRBJ2-7; abundance: .; v_gene: TRBV9; d_gene: .; CDR3nt: TGTGCCAGCAGCGTAGGAGGCCGGGGGCTCGACGAGCAGTACTTC; CDR3aa: CASSVGGRGLDEQYF
j_gene: TRBJ2-2; abundance: .; v_gene: TRBV5-5; d_gene: TRBD1; CDR3nt: TGTGCCAGCGACGACAGGGCCACCGGGGAGCTGTTTTTT; CDR3aa: CASDDRATGELFF
j_gene: TRBJ2-3; abundance: .; v_gene: TRBV7-2; d_gene: TRBD2; CDR3nt: TGTGCCAGCAGCCAGGGCTTCAGCGGGGTTCAGTCGGATACGCAGTATTTT; CDR3aa: CASSQGFSGVQSDTQYF
j_gene: TRBJ2-1; abundance: few; v_gene: TRBV5-1; d_gene: TRBD1; CDR3nt: TGCGCCAGCAGCTTGGGGAGTAACAGGGGAACCAATGAGCAGTTCTTC; CDR3aa: CASSLGSNRGTNEQFF
j_gene: TRBJ2-3; abundance: .; v_gene: TRBV20-1; d_gene: .; CDR3nt: TGCAGTGGGACGGCGGGACCGGGGAATAAAGATACGCAGTATTTT; CDR3aa: CSGTAGPGNKDTQYF
j_gene: TRBJ1-2; abundance: .; v_gene: TRBV12-3/TRBV12-4; d_gene: TRBD1; CDR3nt: TGTGCCAGCACCATAGGGACAGGGTTTAACACCTTC; CDR3aa: CASTIGTGFNTF
j_gene: TRBJ2-7; abundance: few; v_gene: TRBV7-2; d_gene: .; CDR3nt: TGTGCCAGCAGCTTTGACCGGGGGCGCGAGCAGTACTTC; CDR3aa: CASSFDRGREQYF
j_gene: TRBJ2-5; abundance: .; v_gene: TRBV7-2; d_gene: TRBD1; CDR3nt: TGTGCCAGCAGCCTAACCGGGACAGGGGGTTGGGAGACCCAGTACTTC; CDR3aa: CASSLTGTGGWETQYF
j_gene: TRBJ2-1; abundance: .; v_gene: TRBV5-1; d_gene: TRBD2; CDR3nt: TGCGCCAGCAGCCCGGGACTAACCAATGAGCAGTTCTTC; CDR3aa: CASSPGLTNEQFF
j_gene: TRBJ1-6; abundance: .; v_gene: TRBV6-5; d_gene: TRBD1; CDR3nt: TGTGCCAGCAGTTACTCCCCCCCACGGACAGGGAGCGTTTCACCCCTCCACTTT; CDR3aa: CASSYSPPRTGSVSPLHF
j_gene: TRBJ2-1; abundance: .; v_gene: TRBV7-9; d_gene: TRBD2; CDR3nt: TGTGCCAGCAGGGGGGGGGAGAACCCCGCCCCGTTCTTC; CDR3aa: CASRGGENPAPFF
j_gene: TRBJ2-2; abundance: .; v_gene: TRBV10-3; d_gene: .; CDR3nt: TGTGCCATCCTCCCCGCGGCAGGGGGGACCGGGGAGCTGTTTTTT; CDR3aa: CAILPAAGGTGELFF
j_gene: TRBJ2-1; abundance: .; v_gene: TRBV7-2; d_gene: .; CDR3nt: TGTGCCAGCAGCTTAGTGCCGGACTACTACAATGAGCAGTTCTTC; CDR3aa: CASSLVPDYYNEQFF
j_gene: TRBJ2-2; abundance: .; v_gene: TRBV7-9; d_gene: .; CDR3nt: TGTGCCAGCAGCTTCCTAAGAGGTCGTATGGGTACCGGGGAGCTGTTTTTT; CDR3aa: CASSFLRGRMGTGELFF
j_gene: TRBJ2-5; abundance: few; v_gene: TRBV5-1; d_gene: .; CDR3nt: TGCGCCAGCAAAATCGGGGGCGACCGAGGATGGGAGACCCAGTACTTC; CDR3aa: CASKIGGDRGWETQYF
j_gene: TRBJ1-2; abundance: few; v_gene: TRBV12-3/TRBV12-4; d_gene: .; CDR3nt: TGTGCCAGCGGCTCTACTAACTATGGCTACACCTTC; CDR3aa: CASGSTNYGYTF
j_gene: TRBJ2-1; abundance: .; v_gene: TRBV28; d_gene: .; CDR3nt: TGTGCCGGCAGTAGGGGGGCCAGACTAATCTCCAATGAGCAGTTCTTC; CDR3aa: CAGSRGARLISNEQFF
j_gene: TRBJ1-4; abundance: .; v_gene: TRBV6-6; d_gene: TRBD1; CDR3nt: TGTGCCAGCAGTTACCCGGGACAGGGTGATGAAAAACTGTTTTTT; CDR3aa: CASSYPGQGDEKLFF
j_gene: TRBJ1-2; abundance: .; v_gene: TRBV19; d_gene: .; CDR3nt: TGTGCCAGTAGTATGAACGGGGAAGCTAACTATGGCTACACCTTC; CDR3aa: CASSMNGEANYGYTF
j_gene: TRBJ1-4; abundance: .; v_gene: TRBV6-5; d_gene: .; CDR3nt: TGTGCCAGCAGTTACCGGGGGGTTGGTAGGTCGAGGAAACTGTTTTTT; CDR3aa: CASSYRGVGRSRKLFF
j_gene: TRBJ2-5; abundance: once; v_gene: TRBV5-1; d_gene: .; CDR3nt: TGCGCCAGCAGCTTGTGGCAGAAATACCAAGAGACCCAGTACTTC; CDR3aa: CASSLWQKYQETQYF
j_gene: TRBJ2-1; abundance: .; v_gene: TRBV7-9; d_gene: .; CDR3nt: TGTGCCAGCAGCCCCCAGACGTTAAGTAATGAGCAGTTCTTC; CDR3aa: CASSPQTLSNEQFF
j_gene: TRBJ1-2; abundance: few; v_gene: TRBV10-3; d_gene: TRBD1; CDR3nt: TGTGCCATCAGTGAGTCCCGGGGACAGGGGGCGAGTGGCTACACCTTC; CDR3aa: CAISESRGQGASGYTF
j_gene: TRBJ1-6; abundance: .; v_gene: TRBV12-3/TRBV12-4; d_gene: .; CDR3nt: TGTGCCAGCAGTCGACAGAATAATTCACCCCTCCACTTT; CDR3aa: CASSRQNNSPLHF
j_gene: TRBJ2-5; abundance: many; v_gene: TRBV12-3/TRBV12-4; d_gene: .; CDR3nt: TGTGCCAGCAGCTTTGGGGGTGAGGAGACCCAGTACTTC; CDR3aa: CASSFGGEETQYF
j_gene: TRBJ2-1; abundance: few; v_gene: TRBV7-2; d_gene: TRBD1; CDR3nt: TGTGCCAGCAGCTTAGTGGGACAGGGTCCCTACAATGAGCAGTTCTTC; CDR3aa: CASSLVGQGPYNEQFF
j_gene: TRBJ2-1; abundance: few; v_gene: TRBV5-1; d_gene: TRBD1; CDR3nt: TGCGCCAGCAGCCGAAACAGGGGGAGCTCCTACAATGAGCAGTTCTTC; CDR3aa: CASSRNRGSSYNEQFF
j_gene: TRBJ1-2; abundance: once; v_gene: TRBV6-1; d_gene: TRBD1; CDR3nt: TGTGCCAGCAGTGCCGACGACAGGGGGAGGGGTCAAGGCTACACCTTC; CDR3aa: CASSADDRGRGQGYTF
j_gene: TRBJ2-1; abundance: few; v_gene: TRBV4-3; d_gene: TRBD1; CDR3nt: TGCGCCAGCAGCCAAGACCCCTCCGGGACAGGGGTCTCCAATGAGCAGTTCTTC; CDR3aa: CASSQDPSGTGVSNEQFF
j_gene: TRBJ2-4; abundance: .; v_gene: TRBV27; d_gene: .; CDR3nt: TGTGCCTGCAAAGCTATTGGGGTCAAAAACATTCAGTACTTC; CDR3aa: CACKAIGVKNIQYF
j_gene: TRBJ2-1; abundance: .; v_gene: TRBV10-3; d_gene: TRBD2; CDR3nt: TGTGCCATCAGTGAGCCGGGACTAGCGGCCCACTCCTACAATGAGCAGTTCTTC; CDR3aa: CAISEPGLAAHSYNEQFF
j_gene: TRBJ1-2; abundance: .; v_gene: TRBV27; d_gene: TRBD1; CDR3nt: TGTGCCAGCAGTTTGCGACAGGGGGCCAGCTATGGCTACACCTTC; CDR3aa: CASSLRQGASYGYTF
j_gene: TRBJ1-2; abundance: few; v_gene: TRBV3-1; d_gene: .; CDR3nt: TGTGCCAGCAGCCAAGGTGGGGGTAGCTATGGCTACACCTTC; CDR3aa: CASSQGGGSYGYTF
j_gene: TRBJ2-5; abundance: .; v_gene: TRBV6-2/TRBV6-3; d_gene: .; CDR3nt: TGTGCCAGCAGTTATTTTCCGACAGGACAAGAGACCCAGTACTTC; CDR3aa: CASSYFPTGQETQYF
j_gene: TRBJ2-1; abundance: few; v_gene: TRBV20-1; d_gene: TRBD2; CDR3nt: TGCAGTGCTACTAGCGGGAGGAAAAACAATGAGCAGTTCTTC; CDR3aa: CSATSGRKNNEQFF
j_gene: TRBJ2-7; abundance: .; v_gene: TRBV20-1; d_gene: .; CDR3nt: TGCAGTGCCCCGTCGGGGCATCGCCACGAGCAGTACTTC; CDR3aa: CSAPSGHRHEQYF
j_gene: TRBJ1-6; abundance: few; v_gene: TRBV20-1; d_gene: .; CDR3nt: TGCAGTGCTAGAGATCTTGGTAAAGGGCGGGACGCCTATAATTCACCCCTCCACTTT; CDR3aa: CSARDLGKGRDAYNSPLHF
j_gene: TRBJ2-5; abundance: .; v_gene: TRBV15; d_gene: .; CDR3nt: TGTGCCACCAGCCCCCGGGGGTTCCAAGAGACCCAGTACTTC; CDR3aa: CATSPRGFQETQYF
j_gene: TRBJ1-6; abundance: .; v_gene: TRBV2; d_gene: TRBD1; CDR3nt: TGTGCCAGCAGTGCCCTAGAGCCGACAGGGGATTCACCCCTCCACTTT; CDR3aa: CASSALEPTGDSPLHF
j_gene: TRBJ1-6; abundance: many; v_gene: TRBV4-2; d_gene: TRBD1; CDR3nt: TGTGCCAGCAGCCAAGAGGGCACAGGGGTGAATAATTCACCCCTCCACTTT; CDR3aa: CASSQEGTGVNNSPLHF
j_gene: TRBJ2-3; abundance: .; v_gene: TRBV5-1; d_gene: .; CDR3nt: TGCGCCAGCCTCCGGGACGGAGGCACAGATACGCAGTATTTT; CDR3aa: CASLRDGGTDTQYF